These 12 T cell receptor beta chains share one sample of origin, sequenced in a study of blood T cell repertoires in COVID-19. TCRdb keeps only in-frame clones here, not all; method: immunoSEQ multiplex PCR. The sample consists of a few hundred thousand clones, approximately 89% of them appearing once. Material for sequencing was PBMCs or T cells enriched from blood (not recorded which). The receptor set was obtained from a woman aged 40 to 50 with acute COVID-19.

The sample holds one count of this clone. The chain recombines TRBV4-3 with TRBJ2-5, with 16 nucleotides matching TRBD2. V lost 3 bases, J lost 5 bases, and 9 bases stayed unmatched. Germline V gene data show CDR1 as LGHNA and CDR2 as YSLEER. The CDR3 covers 18 residues. The CDR3 sequence: CASSHQGTSGRVVETQYF. The CDR3 bases are TGCGCCAGCAGCCATCAGGGGACTAGCGGGAGGGTTGTGGAGACCCAGTACTTC.

The gene calls are TRBV19 and TRBJ2-1; D gene ambiguous. The V end lost 2 bases, the J end lost 0 bases, and 8 bases lay between the germline ends. Germline-derived CDR1 and CDR2 are LNHDA and SQIVND (reference sequence). The CDR3 loop spans 15 amino acids. The CDR3 region is CASSIMLGSYNEQFF. The CDR3 coding sequence is TGTGCCAGTAGTATAATGCTAGGCTCCTACAATGAGCAGTTCTTC.

The V gene is TRBV29-1, the J gene TRBJ2-2; D is possibly TRBD2 (6 bases). Germline V CDR1 and CDR2: SQVTM, ANQGSEA. Trimming removed 4 bases at V and 6 bases at J, with 21 bases between. The CDR3 length is 16 residues. CDR3 bases: TGCAGCGTTGTGGGATGGAGGGGCCGGGGGTCCGGGGAGCTGTTTTTT. Residues: CSVVGWRGRGSGELFF.

V usage is TRBV7-9 and J usage is TRBJ1-4; 7 nucleotides agree with TRBD1. Looked up from germline, CDR1 is SEHNR and CDR2 is FQNEAQ (reference sequence). This CDR3 has 15 residues. V shed 4 bases and J 7 bases; nucleotides not matched to a gene: 9. This CDR3 reads CASSSGQEAFEKLFF. Written as DNA, the CDR3 is TGTGCCAGCAGCTCCGGACAGGAAGCTTTTGAAAAACTGTTTTTT.

This chain links TRBV24-1 with TRBJ1-2; TRBD1 matches at 8 bases. CDR3 length: 14 amino acids. Unmatched junction bases numbered 14, after V lost 4 bases and J lost 14 bases. Germline assignment: CDR1 KGHDR and CDR2 SFDVKD. As DNA, the CDR3 is TGTGCCACCAGTGACGTGACCGGGACAGGACGATTTACCTTC. This sequence encodes CATSDVTGTGRFTF.

This chain links TRBV10-2 with TRBJ2-1; possibly TRBD2 for D (5 bases). Trimming removed 3 bases from V and 1 base from J, with 10 bases in between. The CDR3 contains 15 residues. The germline V gene encodes CDR1 WSHSY and CDR2 SAAADI. The CDR3 protein is CASSDYGGSYNEQFF. As DNA, the CDR3 is TGCGCCAGCAGTGATTATGGAGGATCCTACAATGAGCAGTTCTTC.

The CDR3 spells CASSLEGRLAGDGTGELFF. The CDR3 region has the DNA TGTGCCAGCAGCTTAGAGGGAAGACTAGCGGGAGACGGCACCGGGGAGCTGTTTTTT. The chain recombines TRBV11-3 with TRBJ2-2; 12 bases fit TRBD2. From germline, CDR1 is SGHNT and CDR2 YENEEA. This CDR3 comprises 19 residues. V was clipped by 0 bases and J by 4 bases; unmatched bases: 9. Using reference TRBV11-3 and TRBJ2-2 for the parts outside the CDR3, the full variable domain is EAGVVQSPRYKIIEKKQPVAFWCNPISGHNTLYWYLQNLGQGPELLIRYENEEAVDDSQLPKDRFSAERLKGVDSTLKIQPAELGDSAVYLCASSLEGRLAGDGTGELFFGEGSRLTVL.

The chain has TRBV15 and TRBJ1-2; D uncertain. The CDR3 is 13 residues long. Per the germline V gene, CDR1 is LNHNV and CDR2 is YYDKDF (reference sequence). Between the trimmed V and J ends, which lost 0 bases and 4 bases, there was a span of 6 bases. The CDR3 DNA sequence: TGTGCCACCAGCAGAGATGCCGGCTATGGCTACACCTTC. Residues: CATSRDAGYGYTF.

V usage is TRBV7-8 and J usage is TRBJ1-1; D is possibly TRBD1 (5 bases). From germline, CDR1 is SGHVS and CDR2 FQNEAQ. Trimming took 5 bases from V and 11 from J, leaving 15 bases between them. CDR3 length: 12 amino acids. The CDR3 DNA follows: TGTGCCAGCAGCCGAACGGGGGATAGGGCTTTCTTT. This encodes CASSRTGDRAFF.

The rearrangement links TRBV19 to TRBJ1-1, with unresolved D. Germline V gene sequence: CDR1 LNHDA, CDR2 SQIVND (reference sequence). The CDR3 has 15 residues. The V and J ends lost 1 base and 8 bases respectively, with 17 bases between them. The CDR3 protein is CASSIGGFNQQEAFF. CDR3 DNA: TGTGCCAGTAGTATAGGCGGCTTTAACCAGCAGGAAGCTTTCTTT.

The V gene is TRBV6-5, the J gene TRBJ1-2; possible D gene TRBD1, 6 bases. Germline-derived CDR1 and CDR2 are MNHEY and SVGAGI. This CDR3 comprises 15 residues. V was cut by 6 bases and J by 6 bases, with 20 bases left in between. Here the CDR3 reads CASRALTGSQDGYTF. In DNA, the CDR3 is TGTGCCAGCAGGGCTCTCACAGGGAGCCAAGATGGCTACACCTTC.

The genes are TRBV19 and TRBJ2-7; TRBD2 might be the D (6 bases). The CDR3 covers 15 residues. The V gene's germline CDR1 is LNHDA and CDR2 SQIVND (reference sequence). Deletions cut 4 bases from V and 4 bases from J, with 17 bases between. CDR3 in amino acids: CASSTGRTDPYEQYF. The DNA for the CDR3 is TGTGCCAGTAGTACTGGGAGGACCGACCCATACGAGCAGTACTTC.